Detailed here is one T cell receptor beta chain. The target antigen is unknown. The data stem from a study of cytomegalovirus exposure and HLA in healthy donors. With 60 Vbeta and 13 Jbeta primers, the PCR was carried out. Sequenced by immunoSEQ multiplex PCR; TCRdb stores in-frame clones only, minus some. The table lists approximately 130,000 clones, around 80% of them singletons. Study-level findings and limits: It is likely that the observed cluster of highly shared sequence variants was a sequencing artifact. Most TCR sequences proved rare, with some public TCRs found in many donors.

The sample was PBMCs. This TCR was recovered from a woman between 40 and 50 years old in good health and CMV-seronegative.

Here the CDR3 DNA reads TGCGCCAGCAGCCAGGACCGAGGGACAGGCGGCGAAAAACTGTTTTTT. Amino acids: CASSQDRGTGGEKLFF. The gene calls are TRBV4-3 and TRBJ1-4; TRBD1 agrees at 8 bases. Unmatched junction bases numbered 11, after V lost 3 bases and J lost 8 bases. In germline, CDR1 is LGHNA, CDR2 YSLEER. There are 16 residues in the CDR3.